This passage covers 7 T cell receptor beta chains from one sample sequenced in a study of response to subunit inactivated influenza vaccine (dated by TCRdb to 2017 to 2018). Receptor amplification or capture employed RT-PCR. The sequencer listed for this sample is Illumina HiSeq 2500. TCRdb reran the public reads through fastp at Q25 and MiXCR, keeping productive beta chains. Identical CDR3 proteins give one entry, which carries the most common genes and DNA. This sample gives under 550,000 distinct CDR3 sequences in total; more than 7% of them show up just once. Less than 15% of the sample is held by the ten biggest clonotypes. Material: PBMCs from blood, obtained 23 to 25 months after vaccination. These receptors all come from a man in his fifties or sixties who received an inactivated influenza vaccine. Donor details come from another sample of the same person, matched by shared clones.

In its sample, this clonotype was seen a few times. This chain uses TRBV29-1 with TRBJ2-5, with 11 bases aligning to TRBD1. J lost 4 bases, V lost 4 bases, and 2 bases had no gene match. Per germline, CDR1 SQVTM and CDR2 ANQGSEA. The CDR3 runs to 13 residues. The DNA for the CDR3 is TGCAGCGTTGGAGGGACAGGGGGAGAGACCCAGTACTTC. This gives the protein CSVGGTGGETQYF.

This clonotype has ten or more counts. V and J are TRBV20-1 and TRBJ1-2, with TRBD1 matching 10 bases. CDR3 length equals 13 residues. V lost 6 bases and J lost 2; bases outside the gene matches: 3. The germline V gene has CDR1 DFQATT and CDR2 SNEGSKA (reference sequence). The CDR3 nucleotides are TGCAGTGCGTCGACAGGGGGCAACTATGGCTACACCTTC. Translation gives CSASTGGNYGYTF.

The J gene is TRBJ2-1, the V gene TRBV5-1; 9 bases fit TRBD1. CDR3 length equals 16 residues. Germline V gene sequence: CDR1 SGHRS, CDR2 YFSETQ. Unmatched junction bases numbered 5, after V lost 0 bases and J lost 4 bases. CDR3 amino acids: CASSLVEQGAYNEQFF. Here the CDR3 DNA reads TGCGCCAGCAGCTTGGTTGAACAGGGGGCTTACAATGAGCAGTTCTTC.

This clonotype turned up a few times. CDR3 in amino acids: CATSDLKGAGETQYF. The CDR3 bases are TGTGCCACCAGTGATTTGAAGGGGGCCGGGGAGACCCAGTACTTC. The chain couples TRBV24-1 to TRBJ2-5, with 7 bases that match TRBD1. The germline V gene encodes CDR1 KGHDR and CDR2 SFDVKD. V was clipped by 0 bases and J by 5 bases; unmatched bases: 5. The CDR3 totals 15 residues.

This clonotype was observed many times. V usage is TRBV21-1 and J usage is TRBJ1-1; the DNA was not used to check the table's D call, TRBD1. TRBV21-1 is deemed a pseudogene. The CDR3 length is 14 residues. The CDR3 here is CASSLCSRATEAFF. In DNA, the CDR3 is TGTGCCAGCAGCCTCTGTAGCAGGGCCACTGAAGCTTTCTTT.

The chain employs TRBV2 and TRBJ1-1, with D hard to call. This CDR3 comprises 14 residues. Germline-derived CDR1 and CDR2 are SNHLY and FYNNEI. V gave up 0 bases and J gave up 14 bases, with 19 bases separating them. This chain's CDR3 is CASSEALLLAGVFF. CDR3 sequence (DNA): TGTGCCAGCAGTGAAGCGCTTCTCCTCGCTGGGGTGTTCTTT.

The table lists this clonotype with many counts. The rearrangement joins TRBV24-1 to TRBJ2-1, with 13 positions matching TRBD2. The CDR3 sequence is 17 residues long. The germline CDR1 and CDR2 sequences are KGHDR and SFDVKD. Trimming at V came to 3 bases and at J to 4 bases, leaving 5 bases not matched to a gene. This CDR3 is CATSDPGLAGFYNEQFF. CDR3 nucleotides: TGTGCCACCAGTGATCCGGGACTAGCGGGATTTTACAATGAGCAGTTCTTC.